This TCR beta chain was captured by sequencing in a study of blood T cell repertoires in COVID-19. Individuals drawn from approximately 22 US areas were roughly 18 to 95 years old. Before being deemed recovered, Cohort 3 donors had two negative PCRs, clearance, or symptom resolution. Original processing methods: Researchers report that nucleated cell counts were estimated from reference gene primer amplification. Method: immunoSEQ multiplex PCR; TCRdb's copy keeps in-frame clones and lacks some. From that table come the V and J calls and clone size; the DNA was used to work out D and trimming. The sample records around 280,000 clones, approximately 88% being singletons. The CDR3 length is 14 residues. Germline lookup yields CDR1 LNHDA and CDR2 SQIVND (reference sequence). V dropped 7 bases and J dropped 2 bases, with 11 bases sitting between them.

The chain uses TRBV19 and TRBJ2-2, with D possibly matching TRBD1 (6 bases). Sequencing input: PBMCs or T cells enriched from blood (not recorded which). The clonotype comes from a middle-aged woman who had recovered from COVID-19. CDR3 nucleotides: TGTGCCAGTAACTGGGGGCGAAACACCGGGGAGCTGTTTTTT. Translated: CASNWGRNTGELFF.